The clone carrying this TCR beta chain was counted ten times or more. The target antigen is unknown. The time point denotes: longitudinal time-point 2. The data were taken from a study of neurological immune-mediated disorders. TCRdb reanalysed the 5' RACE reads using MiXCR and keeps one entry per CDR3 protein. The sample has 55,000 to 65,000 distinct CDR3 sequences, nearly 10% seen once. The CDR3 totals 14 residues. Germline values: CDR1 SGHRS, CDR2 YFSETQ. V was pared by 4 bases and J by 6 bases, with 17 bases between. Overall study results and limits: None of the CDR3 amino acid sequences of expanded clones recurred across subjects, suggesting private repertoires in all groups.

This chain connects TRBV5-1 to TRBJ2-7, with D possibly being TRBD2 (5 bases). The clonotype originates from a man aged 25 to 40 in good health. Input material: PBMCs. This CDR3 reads CASSPVPARGEQYF. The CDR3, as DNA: TGCGCCAGCAGCCCGGTGCCGGCCCGGGGCGAGCAGTACTTC. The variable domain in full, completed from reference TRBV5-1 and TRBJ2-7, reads KAGVTQTPRYLIKTRGQQVTLSCSPISGHRSVSWYQQTPGQGLQFLFEYFSETQRNKGNFPGRFSGRQFSNSRSEMNVSTLELGDSALYLCASSPVPARGEQYFGPGTRLTVT.